The source of this T cell receptor beta chain is a study of blood T cell repertoires in COVID-19 (dated by TCRdb to the early 2020s). Describing the broader study: Samples covering the acute and convalescent phases of COVID-19 were provided by collaborators in the United States, Italy and Spain. The prospective study material was composed of cDNA or gDNA derived from T cells, B-cell-depleted T cells, or PBMCs. Subjects who had been exposed to COVID-19, were actively infected with it, or had recovered from it provided the deeply sampled blood TCRbeta repertoires that made up the dataset. The repertoires were made available in a free public database intended to serve as a resource for research on the immune response to SARS-CoV-2. The samples were drawn from two sources: the first 160 participants of the ongoing ImmuneRACE study, and over 950 subjects contributed by 6 global collaborators. Sample metadata almost always included a de-identified subject ID, COVID-19 status, age in years and sex. Where available, HLA class I and class II types were taken from metadata supplied by the sample provider and were not determined by assay-based typing.

The immunoSEQ Assay, a bias-controlled multiplex PCR, was used to amplify TCRbeta CDR3 regions from genomic DNA. The paper's data handling went like this. Nucleated cell counts per sample were estimated from amplification of reference gene primers within the assay. Sequence reads were collapsed and filtered to measure the absolute abundance of every unique TCRbeta CDR3 rearrangement. For each sample, productive Simpson clonality was calculated by taking the square root of Simpson's diversity index across productive rearrangements. TCRdb obtained this table from immuneACCESS and retained in-frame rearrangements with V and J assigned. These tables miss some clones; where compared with another copy, unresolved V genes account for less than half of the shortfall, and the remainder is unexplained. V and J calls plus clone size are reproduced from that table; the DNA served to infer D and trimming. The sample table contains about 130,000 clones; only one count was recorded for 86% of them. Around 5% of the sample lies in the top ten.

Comments on this clone: Its antigen is still unknown. No base qualities exist here, and no much larger clone lies one base off it.

The cysteine opens and the phenylalanine closes a CDR3 of 13 amino acids. The DNA shown is the 39-base CDR3, in frame from base 1. Via the germline V gene, CDR1 is WSHSY and CDR2 SAAADI. The V end loses 2 bases and the J end loses 6 bases, and a stretch of 8 bases separates them. Each collaborating institution followed its own protocols to collect whole blood in K2EDTA tubes. For TCRbeta analysis, collaborator samples were shipped as frozen whole blood, as isolated PBMCs, or as DNA extracted from either sample type. Study-wide findings and limitations: The amount of clinical and demographic metadata varied by source and participant and was provided uncurated.

The chain is made from TRBV10-2 and TRBJ2-1, with no reliable assignment of the D segment. This sequence was found in a human donor in a cohort sampled during active COVID-19. Sequenced material: peripheral blood. Read as DNA, the sequence is TGCGCCAGCAGTGAGACGAGCCCCAATGAGCAGTTCTTC. Its coded protein is CASSETSPNEQFF.